The sequence of this TCR beta chain was determined in a study of blood T cells in healthy people across ages. As concerns this clonotype: Antigen specificity is unknown.

The V and J ends lost 0 bases and 6 bases respectively, with 10 bases between them. The germline gives CDR1 SGHRS, CDR2 YFSETQ. The CDR3 runs to 15 residues. The study's findings and limits: Higher diversity and more naive CD4+ cells were features of long-lived donors, compared to aged donors.

A J-beta primer mix and a sample-barcoded 5' primer were used in a second PCR of roughly 6 to 12 cycles. One entry per CDR3 protein, called by TCRdb with MiXCR from the 5' RACE reads. The sample shows approximately 1.5 million distinct CDR3 sequences, approximately 42% of them seen only once. This chain connects TRBV5-1 to TRBJ1-6; D ambiguous. Sequencing used blood. This receptor was obtained from a young woman in good health. The DNA for the CDR3 is TGCGCCAGCAGCTTGGAATGGAGGGCTAATTCACCCCTCCACTTT. Amino acid sequence: CASSLEWRANSPLHF.